This entry concerns a single T cell receptor (beta chain). This clonotype was counted ten times or more. Its antigen is still unknown. No base-level quality is on record; no much larger clone is a single base apart. The study was a case-control design nested within a healthcare worker cohort in London, UK, with weekly nasopharyngeal swab PCR tests and blood sampling. Healthcare workers were recruited between 23 and 31 March 2020, during the week of the UK lockdown, and were followed weekly for up to roughly 16 weeks. This specimen comes from a study of early T cells in non-severe SARS-CoV-2 infection (dated by TCRdb to the early 2020s). With regard to the full study: Bulk RNA from unsorted whole blood was used for TCR sequencing, so alpha and beta chains could not be paired.

Library creation used 5' RACE. TCRdb records NextSeq 500 as the sequencer. In the TCR library protocol, unique molecular identifiers were attached to individual cDNA molecules to correct for PCR bias and sequencing error. TCR alpha and beta chains were both sequenced, and the abundances of alpha and beta sequences in each sample were closely correlated with each other. For the original study's pipeline: V gene, J gene and CDR3 annotation of TCR sequences was performed with Decombinator V4. TCRs were defined as expanded if a significant change between any two time points was detected under a Poisson model with p below 0.0001. TCR abundances were normalised to the total number of TCRs sequenced in each sample and reported as counts per million. TRAV1-2 paired with TRAJ12, TRAJ20 or TRAJ33 defined MAIT TCRs, while TRAV10 paired with TRAJ18 defined iNKT TCRs. VDJdb, accessed 1 November 2021, was searched for CMV, EBV and SARS-CoV-2 annotated TCRs, excluding TCRs annotated for multiple antigens. The public reads were quality trimmed at Q25 with fastp and then assembled into clones with MiXCR by TCRdb, keeping productive beta chains. Each CDR3 protein appears once, grouped with its most common genes and DNA. The V and J calls and clone size come from TCRdb's table, not from the authors' own analysis. A total of 35,000 to 50,000 distinct CDR3 sequences appear in this sample, 5.5% to 6.5% of them only once. The leading ten clones occupy around an eighth of the sample.

V trim: 3 bases; J trim: 4 bases; unmatched bases: 3. CDR1 and CDR2 are read off the germline V gene as SGHVS and FNYEAQ. The CDR3 numbers 15 residues from cysteine through phenylalanine. Only CDR3 DNA remains: 45 bases, in frame from the first base. Overall study outcomes, separate from this receptor: VDJdb matching was skewed toward anti-spike CD8 responses and likely underestimated virus-specific expansions by missing private and CD4 specificities.

In this chain, TRBV7-6 is recombined with TRBJ2-3, and 11 junctional nucleotides match TRBD1. Sequences were obtained from whole blood. The source of this sequence is an adult who was a healthcare worker with PCR-confirmed SARS-CoV-2 infection or an uninfected control (not recorded which). The CDR3 in this case is CASSLGTGGPDTQYF. The DNA reads as follows: TGTGCCAGCAGCTTGGGGACAGGGGGACCAGATACGCAGTATTTT. The full variable domain, completed from the reference TRBV7-6 and TRBJ2-3 proteins outside the CDR3, reads GAGVSQSPRYKVTKRGQDVALRCDPISGHVSLYWYRQALGQGPEFLTYFNYEAQQDKSGLPNDRFSAERPEGSISTLTIQRTEQRDSAMYRCASSLGTGGPDTQYFGPGTRLTVL.